These 18 T cell receptor beta chains were sequenced from one sample in a study of cytomegalovirus exposure and HLA in healthy donors. Researchers ran the PCR with 60 Vbeta and 13 Jbeta primers. Here immunoSEQ multiplex PCR was the method, and the copy in TCRdb shows in-frame clones only, minus some. The table includes more than 150,000 clones, about three quarters detected once. The specimen sequenced was PBMCs. These receptor sequences come from a man in his fifties or sixties in good health and CMV-seropositive.

This sequence joins TRBV19 and TRBJ1-4; a possible D gene is TRBD1 (6 bases). This CDR3 is 15 amino acids long. V was pared by 2 bases and J by 5 bases, with 12 bases between. Germline-derived CDR1 and CDR2 are LNHDA and SQIVND (reference sequence). This CDR3 is CASSIHGDINEKLFF. As DNA, the CDR3 is TGTGCCAGTAGTATACACGGGGACATAAATGAAAAACTGTTTTTT. Full variable domain (missing parts from reference TRBV19 and TRBJ1-4): DGGITQSPKYLFRKEGQNVTLSCEQNLNHDAMYWYRQDPGQGLRLIYYSQIVNDFQKGDIAEGYSVSREKKESFPLTVTSAQKNPTAFYLCASSIHGDINEKLFFGSGTQLSVL.

V gene TRBV27 combines with J gene TRBJ1-4; a possible D gene is TRBD1 (5 bases). The CDR3 loop spans 16 amino acids. Germline loops: CDR1 MNHEY, CDR2 SMNVEV (reference sequence). V lost 3 bases to trimming and J lost 5 bases, with 16 bases between them. CDR3 in DNA: TGTGCCAGCAGTTTCGAGGGGAGGGGCGGGAATGAAAAACTGTTTTTT. Amino acid sequence: CASSFEGRGGNEKLFF.

Only a few counts were recorded for this clone. The chain has TRBV28 and TRBJ2-7, with D tentatively TRBD2 (6 bases). The CDR3 runs 14 residues. V shed 3 bases and J shed 3 bases, with 12 bases lying between them. The V gene's germline CDR1 is MDHEN and CDR2 SYDVKM. Written as DNA, the CDR3 is TGTGCCAGCAGTTTGGAGGGTACAAACTACGAGCAGTACGTC. Protein product: CASSLEGTNYEQYV.

This chain uses TRBV19 with TRBJ1-2; D not certain. The germline V gene encodes CDR1 LNHDA and CDR2 SQIVND (reference sequence). The CDR3 has 15 residues. The V end was cut by 3 bases, the J end by 2 bases, with 13 bases between. The CDR3 loop is CASSIVSAKNYGYTF. The CDR3 DNA sequence: TGTGCCAGTAGTATCGTTTCAGCGAAAAACTATGGCTACACCTTC.

The chain combines TRBV10-3 with TRBJ1-6; D gene ambiguous. The germline V and J ends were trimmed by 1 base and 5 bases, with 9 bases remaining between them. The CDR3 loop spans 15 amino acids. Germline values: CDR1 ENHRY, CDR2 SYGVKD. The CDR3 DNA sequence: TGTGCCATCAGTGAGTTCGAGGCCAATAATTCACCCCTCCACTTT. This encodes CAISEFEANNSPLHF.

The chain carries TRBV5-1 and TRBJ2-5, with a tentative D call TRBD1 (6 bases). Germline values: CDR1 SGHRS, CDR2 YFSETQ. Trimming stripped 1 base from V and 2 bases from J, with 12 bases between. This CDR3 spans 15 amino acids. CDR3 DNA: TGCGCCAGCAGCTTGAATGGACAGCAGCAAGAGACCCAGTACTTC. The encoded protein is CASSLNGQQQETQYF.

The chain has TRBV30 and TRBJ2-2; TRBD1 agrees at 8 bases. This CDR3 contains 13 residues. Germline lookup yields CDR1 GTSNPN and CDR2 SVGIG (reference sequence). CDR3 protein: CAFTGGWTGELFF. In nucleotides, the CDR3 is TGTGCTTTTACAGGGGGTTGGACCGGGGAGCTGTTTTTT.

This clone was counted a single time. The chain recombines TRBV2 with TRBJ1-4; D is uncertain. Trimming cost V 1 base and J 8 bases, with 14 bases left between them. The CDR3 sequence is 15 residues long. In germline, CDR1 is SNHLY, CDR2 FYNNEI. The CDR3 region is CASSEVAGRGEKLFF. The CDR3 nucleotides read TGTGCCAGCAGTGAAGTGGCAGGTCGAGGGGAAAAACTGTTTTTT.

This clone was observed a single time. This chain uses TRBV7-2 with TRBJ1-1, with TRBD1 matching over 8 bases. CDR1 is SGHTA and CDR2 is FQGNSA in the germline V gene. The CDR3 length is 16 residues. Trimming cost V 2 bases and J 4 bases; bases outside gene matches: 9. CDR3 sequence (DNA): TGTGCCAGCAGCTTAAGGACCGGGACAGGAAGCACTGAAGCTTTCTTT. It encodes CASSLRTGTGSTEAFF. Complete variable domain (other parts from reference TRBV7-2 and TRBJ1-1): GAGVSQSPSNKVTEKGKDVELRCDPISGHTALYWYRQSLGQGLEFLIYFQGNSAPDKSGLPSDRFSAERTGGSVSTLTIQRTQQEDSAVYLCASSLRTGTGSTEAFFGQGTRLTVV.

This chain joins TRBV27 and TRBJ1-4; TRBD1 is a possible D gene (5 bases). CDR1 MNHEY and CDR2 SMNVEV come from the germline V gene (reference sequence). This CDR3 contains 16 residues. V lost 7 bases and J lost 4, with 19 bases in between. The CDR3 loop reads CASTSVGAGLNEKLFF. The CDR3 DNA sequence: TGTGCCAGCACTTCTGTCGGCGCAGGGCTTAATGAAAAACTGTTTTTT.

Note on this clone: Other nucleotide sequences in the sample specify the same CDR3. The chain recombines TRBV14 with TRBJ1-6; 9 nucleotides match TRBD1. V lost 6 bases and J lost 7; bases outside the gene matches: 4. CDR1 and CDR2 (germline): SGHDN, FVKESK. The CDR3 sequence is 14 residues long. The CDR3: CASSRTGANSPLHF. The CDR3 DNA reads TGTGCCAGCAGTCGGACAGGGGCAAATTCACCCCTCCACTTT.

The V call is TRBV7-2, the J call TRBJ2-4; TRBD1 matches at 12 bases. The junction had 9 bases not matched to a gene; V was cut back by 5 bases and J by 1 base. The germline gives CDR1 SGHTA, CDR2 FQGNSA. The CDR3 totals 18 residues. In nucleotides, the CDR3 is TGTGCCAGCAGCCCGGGACAGGGGGCGCCTAAGGCCAAAAACATTCAGTACTTC. This codes for CASSPGQGAPKAKNIQYF.

The chain uses TRBV6-6 and TRBJ1-5; TRBD1 matches at 7 bases. V gave up 7 bases and J gave up 6 bases; unmatched junction bases: 6. Germline V lookup: CDR1 MNHNY, CDR2 SVGAGI (reference sequence). There are 13 residues in the CDR3. CDR3 amino acids: CASTDRVGQPQHF. In DNA form, the CDR3 reads TGTGCCAGCACCGACAGGGTAGGTCAGCCCCAGCATTTT.

The chain is built from TRBV19 and TRBJ2-3; D perhaps matches TRBD2 (6 bases). The CDR3 extends over 15 amino acids. Per the germline V gene, CDR1 is LNHDA and CDR2 is SQIVND (reference sequence). Trimming cost V 6 bases and J 2 bases, with 15 bases left between them. CDR3: CASSPGEVLTDTQYF. CDR3 bases: TGTGCCAGTAGCCCCGGGGAGGTCCTCACAGATACGCAGTATTTT.

The DNA for the CDR3 is TGTGCCAGCAGTTTAAGGGGGAGGGAGCCCCAGCATTTT. Protein product: CASSLRGREPQHF. The chain joins TRBV27 to TRBJ1-5; tentative D call: TRBD1 (6 bases). The CDR3 contains 13 residues. Trimming took off 2 bases at V and 8 bases at J, with 10 bases between the two ends. The germline V gene has CDR1 MNHEY and CDR2 SMNVEV (reference sequence).

The chain carries TRBV4-3 and TRBJ1-2; TRBD1 matches 7 bases. Unmatched junction bases numbered 18, after V lost 0 bases and J lost 8 bases. The CDR3 has 18 residues. Germline lookup yields CDR1 LGHNA and CDR2 YSLEER. CDR3 residues: CASSQDEAWNRGSGGYTF. The CDR3, as DNA: TGCGCCAGCAGCCAAGATGAGGCCTGGAACAGGGGTAGTGGAGGCTACACCTTC.

CDR3 nucleotide sequence: TGTGCCAGCAGCTTATTGGACAGGGGCAATGGCTACACCTTC. The encoded protein is CASSLLDRGNGYTF. The chain joins TRBV7-9 to TRBJ1-2; 9 nucleotides line up with TRBD1. V lost 2 bases to trimming and J lost 6 bases; unmatched junction nucleotides: 4. CDR1 and CDR2 (germline): SEHNR, FQNEAQ (reference sequence). The CDR3 covers 14 residues.

V is TRBV4-1 and J is TRBJ1-5, with D possibly TRBD1 on 5 matching bases. Deletions cut 4 bases from V and 0 bases from J, with 10 bases between. Germline CDR1 MGHRA, CDR2 YSYEKL. The CDR3 covers 15 residues. The CDR3 nucleotides are TGCGCCAGCAGCCTGGGACTTAATAGCAATCAGCCCCAGCATTTT. This sequence encodes CASSLGLNSNQPQHF.